The T cell receptor (beta chain) under discussion was sequenced for a study of blood T cells in healthy people across ages. Whole-study results and caveats: Estimates based on one million T cells were treated as lower bounds. The study found TCR beta diversity correlated strongly with naive T cell percentage. Long-lived and aged donors differed, with more naive CD4+ cells and higher diversity in the long-lived.

This CDR3 is 15 amino acids long. Germline-derived CDR1 and CDR2 are MGHDK and SYGVNS. V lost 1 base to trimming and J lost 4 bases, with 13 bases between them. The use of a sample-barcoded 5' primer and a J-beta primer mix characterized a second PCR of roughly 6 to 11 cycles. TCRdb analysed the 5' RACE reads with MiXCR anew, one entry per CDR3 protein. The sample contains around 2 million distinct CDR3 sequences, about two fifths of which appear only once. In the case of this clonotype: Its target is not known.

V and J are TRBV25-1 and TRBJ1-2, with D hard to call. The receptor comes from a human donor in good health. The sample taken for sequencing was blood. The chain's CDR3 is CASSESPTDSYGYTF. The DNA of the CDR3 is TGTGCCAGCAGTGAATCGCCGACGGATAGCTATGGCTACACCTTC.